These 9 T cell receptor beta chains were sequenced from one sample in a study of shared clonotypes between healthy human individuals. Only in-frame clones appear in the TCRdb table, and some are missing; sequencing was by immunoSEQ multiplex PCR. The table has some 500,000 clones, about 96% seen once; the top ten hold 0.055% to 0.075%. Sequenced material: naive CD4+ T cells sorted from blood. The subset denotes: CD45RA+ positively selected. The receptors here all came from a woman in her thirties in good health.

Worth noting for this clone: Other DNA sequences in this sample translate to the same CDR3. Here the CDR3 DNA reads TGCGCCAGCAGCTTGGGCAGGAGCTCTGGAAACACCATATATTTT. This gives the protein CASSLGRSSGNTIYF. The chain carries TRBV5-1 and TRBJ1-3, with D unclear. With 0 bases removed from V and 0 bases from J, the gap between germline ends came to 7 bases. The CDR3 runs to 15 residues. Germline V gene lookup returns CDR1 SGHRS and CDR2 YFSETQ.

The chain joins TRBV4-2 to TRBJ2-7; TRBD2 agrees at 8 bases. Germline trimming cut 0 bases from V and 0 bases from J; bases unmatched to any gene: 7. The CDR3 consists of 17 residues. Germline loops: CDR1 LGHNA, CDR2 YNFKEQ. CDR3 in DNA: TGTGCCAGCAGCCAAGATACGTACAGCGGGAGCTCCTACGAGCAGTACTTC. Translated, it gives CASSQDTYSGSSYEQYF.

With respect to this clone: The junction differs from germline at one of its ends, possibly a read error. The rearrangement uses TRBV10-2 and TRBJ2-7; either TRBD1 or TRBD2 may supply D (5 bases each). The CDR3 is 14 amino acids. The germline gives CDR1 WSHSY, CDR2 SAAADI. CDR3 DNA: TGCGCCAGCAGAGTCAGGGACGTCTCCTTCGAGCAGTACTTC. Translated: CASRVRDVSFEQYF.

The chain combines TRBV19 with TRBJ1-5; possibly TRBD1 for D (6 bases). The CDR3 loop spans 12 amino acids. Deletions cut 6 bases from V and 6 bases from J, with 9 bases between. Germline CDR1 LNHDA, CDR2 SQIVND (reference sequence). The CDR3 bases are TGTGCCAGTAGCACAGGGTCTCAGCCCCAGCATTTT. It translates to CASSTGSQPQHF.

The chain carries TRBV5-8 and TRBJ1-5; D ambiguous. CDR1 and CDR2 from the germline V gene are SGHTS and YDEGEE. V lost 2 bases and J 2 bases, leaving 5 bases between the germline ends. The CDR3 totals 13 residues. For the CDR3, the DNA is TGTGCCAGCAGCTTTGGGGGCAATCAGCCCCAGCATTTT. Protein product: CASSFGGNQPQHF.

This clone was detected a few times. The gene calls are TRBV6-1 and TRBJ1-5, with D perhaps TRBD1 (6 bases). Germline V lookup: CDR1 MNHNS, CDR2 SASEGT. The CDR3 runs 14 residues. Trimming left V 8 bases short and J 6 bases short, with 17 bases between. The CDR3 spells CASYGTGRIQPQHF. CDR3 DNA sequence: TGTGCCAGCTACGGTACAGGGAGGATTCAGCCCCAGCATTTT.

The chain couples TRBV10-3 to TRBJ1-1; no firm D call. Germline V gene data show CDR1 as ENHRY and CDR2 as SYGVKD. V lost 0 bases and J 6 bases, leaving 8 bases between the germline ends. The length of the CDR3 is 13 residues. The CDR3 DNA is TGTGCCATCAGTGAGTCAGGGAGACCTGAAGCTTTCTTT. It specifies CAISESGRPEAFF.

The chain employs TRBV28 and TRBJ2-7, with TRBD2 identical over 8 bases. CDR1 MDHEN and CDR2 SYDVKM come from the germline V gene. The length of the CDR3 is 18 residues. Trimming at V came to 6 bases and at J to 3 bases, leaving 19 bases not matched to a gene. The CDR3 DNA reads TGTGCCAGCAGCGATTTCAATCCTTCGGGGGGGGCCATCTACGAGCAGTACTTC. As protein: CASSDFNPSGGAIYEQYF.

The chain has TRBV6-5 and TRBJ2-7, with D possibly matching TRBD2 (6 bases). V was pared by 0 bases and J by 2 bases, with 8 bases between. The CDR3 sequence is 14 residues long. Looked up from germline, CDR1 is MNHEY and CDR2 is SVGAGI. CDR3: CASSYSGEAYEQYF. CDR3 nucleotides: TGTGCCAGCAGTTACTCTGGGGAGGCCTACGAGCAGTACTTC.